This T cell receptor beta chain appears in the sequencing data of a study of control samples from healthy donors and cancer patients. This clone was detected once. The CDR3 loop spans 14 amino acids. Trimming removed 0 bases at V and 14 bases at J, with 14 bases between. Germline V gene lookup returns CDR1 LGHDT and CDR2 YNNKEL (reference sequence). Assay used: immunoSEQ multiplex PCR; TCRdb lists only in-frame clones, some missing. The sample lists around 74,000 clones, 80% to 95% occurring once. The sample consisted of blood. This sequence joins TRBV3-1 (or the pseudogene TRBV3-2) and TRBJ1-6; no definite D call. The TCR sequence derives from a woman between 55 and 75 years old in good health. CDR3 nucleotides: TGTGCCAGCAGCCAAGATCCTGGGCCCCGGGCCCTCCACTTT. It encodes CASSQDPGPRALHF.